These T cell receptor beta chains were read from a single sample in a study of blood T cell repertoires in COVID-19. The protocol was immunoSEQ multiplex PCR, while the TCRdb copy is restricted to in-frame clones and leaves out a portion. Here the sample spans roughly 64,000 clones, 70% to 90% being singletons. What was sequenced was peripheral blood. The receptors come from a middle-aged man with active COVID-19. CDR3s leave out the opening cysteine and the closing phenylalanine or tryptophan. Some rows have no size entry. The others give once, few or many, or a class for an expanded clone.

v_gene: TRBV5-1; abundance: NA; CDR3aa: ASSLDAGSTDTQY
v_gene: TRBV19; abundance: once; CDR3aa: ASSSRGHFSGANVLT
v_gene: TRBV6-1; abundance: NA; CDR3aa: ASSENLQGLGYGYT
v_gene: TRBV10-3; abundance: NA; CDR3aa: AISDSPSGGSLSDTQY
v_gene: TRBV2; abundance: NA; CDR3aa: ASKGAGVNSPLH
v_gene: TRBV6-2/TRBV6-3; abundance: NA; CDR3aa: ASSPPIKLGELF
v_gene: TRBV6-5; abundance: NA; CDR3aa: ATSPEANEKLF
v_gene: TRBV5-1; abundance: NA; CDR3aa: ASSLISGGPYEQY
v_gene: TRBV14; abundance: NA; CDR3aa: ASSQQGYTEAF
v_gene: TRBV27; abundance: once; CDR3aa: ASSLSGSNQPQH
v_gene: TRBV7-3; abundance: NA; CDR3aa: ASSPAGKDEQY
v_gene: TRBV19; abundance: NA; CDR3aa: ASSIVQGTNEKLF
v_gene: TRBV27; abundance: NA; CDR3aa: ASSLYTDNEQF
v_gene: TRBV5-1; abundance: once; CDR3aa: ASSLGQNGETQY
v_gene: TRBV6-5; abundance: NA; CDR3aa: ASSTDRVGEQPQH
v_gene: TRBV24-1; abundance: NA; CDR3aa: ATSGEGVGNQPQH
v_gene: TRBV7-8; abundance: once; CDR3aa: ASSAGTSVLNEQF
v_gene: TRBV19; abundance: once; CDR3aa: ASSIGNFADGANYGYT
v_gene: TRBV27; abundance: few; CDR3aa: ASSFLGQNYEQY
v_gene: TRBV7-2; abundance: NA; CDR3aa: ASSLDFMRDEQF
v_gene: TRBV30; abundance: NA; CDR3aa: AWSEWTRETQY
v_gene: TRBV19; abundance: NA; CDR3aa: ASQQGANYGYT
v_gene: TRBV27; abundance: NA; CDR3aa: ASSPNSYEQY
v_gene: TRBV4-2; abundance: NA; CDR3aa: ASSRIAGGDTGELF
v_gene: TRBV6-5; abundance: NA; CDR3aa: ASSRVAGNYNEQF
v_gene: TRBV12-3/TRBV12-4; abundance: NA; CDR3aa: ASSPGRDGELF
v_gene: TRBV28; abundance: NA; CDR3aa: ASSLARSATNEKLF
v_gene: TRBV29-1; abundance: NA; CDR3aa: SAAVGLAGSYEQY
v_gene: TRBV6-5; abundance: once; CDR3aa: ASSYSTGGIYNEQF
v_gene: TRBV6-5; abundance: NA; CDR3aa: ASSLQYNSPLH
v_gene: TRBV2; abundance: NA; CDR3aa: ASTYSGANVLT
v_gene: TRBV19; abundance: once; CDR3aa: ASRSRGQGYEQY
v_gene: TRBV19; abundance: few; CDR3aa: ASSQTGGAYEQY
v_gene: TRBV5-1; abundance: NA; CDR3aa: ASSLPGETQY
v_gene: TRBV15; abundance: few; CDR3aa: ATSRGLNTGELF
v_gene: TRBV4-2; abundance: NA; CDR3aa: ASSQQTGVDQPQH
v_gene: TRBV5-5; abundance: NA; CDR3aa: ASSLVVASGESYEQY
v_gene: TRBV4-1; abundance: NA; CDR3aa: ASSLEFEREVETQY
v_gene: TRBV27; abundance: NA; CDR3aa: ASSASPTVNTEAF
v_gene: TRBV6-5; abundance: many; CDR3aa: ATTGPNQPQH
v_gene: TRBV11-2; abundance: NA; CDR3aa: ASRPTGRYGYT
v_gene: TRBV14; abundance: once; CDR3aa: ASSQHTGGSYGYT
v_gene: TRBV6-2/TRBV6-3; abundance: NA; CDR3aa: ASSPRYTTGQVEPQH
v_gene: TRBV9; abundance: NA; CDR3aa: ASSVAGGAEQPQH
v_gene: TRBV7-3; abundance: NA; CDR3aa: ASSPTGTSYNEQF
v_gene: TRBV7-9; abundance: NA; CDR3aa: ASSPSGGPSEQY
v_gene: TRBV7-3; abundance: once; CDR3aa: ASSPLGGANEQF
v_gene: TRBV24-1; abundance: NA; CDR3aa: ATSDLAGGYNEQF
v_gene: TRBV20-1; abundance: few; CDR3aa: SASRWGGPAGNEQF
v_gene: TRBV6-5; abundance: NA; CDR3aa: ASKGAIDEQF
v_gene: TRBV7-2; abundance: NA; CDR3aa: ASSFQATYEQY
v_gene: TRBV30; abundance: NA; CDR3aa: AWREDRANQPQH
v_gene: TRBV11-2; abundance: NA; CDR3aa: ASSLSPRDEQY
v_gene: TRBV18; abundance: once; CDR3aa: ASSRGTSGKETQY
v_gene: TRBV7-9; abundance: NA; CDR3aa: ASSLGRGPQETQY
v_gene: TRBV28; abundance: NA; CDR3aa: ASSFRGGGGANVLT
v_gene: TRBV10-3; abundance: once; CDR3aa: AISVEGPKVYEQY
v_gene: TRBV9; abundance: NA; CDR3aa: ASSVAPLGGTRDYGYT
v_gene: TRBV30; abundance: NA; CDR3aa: AWSVKGIEKLF
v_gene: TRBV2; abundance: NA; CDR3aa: ASSSRTVNEKLF